This T cell receptor beta chain was captured by sequencing in a study of blood T cell repertoires in COVID-19. Using immunoSEQ multiplex PCR, the repertoire was profiled, and TCRdb retains in-frame clones only, with some absent. This table has about 170,000 clones, 88% appearing once. This CDR3 comprises 15 residues. From germline, CDR1 is LGHNA and CDR2 YSLEER. The V end lost 0 bases, the J end lost 0 bases, and 6 bases lay between the germline ends. The clonotype comes from a man aged 45-65 years who had recovered from COVID-19. The chain uses TRBV4-3 and TRBJ2-1, with D unresolved. Sequenced material: peripheral blood. CDR3 bases: TGCGCCAGCAGCCAAGAAGAACTCTCCTACAATGAGCAGTTCTTC. Its protein product is CASSQEELSYNEQFF.